The clone carrying this T cell receptor (beta chain) has more than one count but fewer than ten. The record originates from a study of blood T cell repertoires in COVID-19. The wider study: There were acute and convalescent COVID-19 samples, and they came from the United States, Italy and Spain. PBMCs, B-cell-depleted T cells, or T cells provided the cDNA or gDNA that made up the material.

In the original analysis: The authors estimated nucleated cell counts from reference gene primer amplification. Repertoires were generated with immunoSEQ multiplex PCR, while TCRdb's copy carries only in-frame clones and drops some. V and J calls and clone size are copied from that table; D and trimming were computed from the DNA. The sample includes about 150,000 clones, approximately 87% of them seen just once. The V gene lost 2 bases and the J gene lost 0 bases, with 14 bases spanning the gap. The CDR3 spans 17 residues. Germline loops: CDR1 SGHTA, CDR2 FQGNSA. The chain is built from TRBV7-2 and TRBJ1-3, with no clear D. Specimen: peripheral blood. The clonotype comes from a woman in her 70s with acute or convalescent COVID-19. The CDR3 nucleotides read TGTGCCAGCAGCTTAACTGTCGGGAAACACTCTGGAAACACCATATATTTT. This codes for CASSLTVGKHSGNTIYF.